A single count supports the clone carrying this T cell receptor beta chain. What it binds is not known. The CDR3 contains 13 residues. The V and J ends lost 6 bases and 5 bases respectively, with 13 bases between them. Looked up from germline, CDR1 is SGHNT and CDR2 is YYREEE (reference sequence). Assay: immunoSEQ multiplex PCR; the TCRdb copy retains only in-frame clones and omits some. The data contain 65,000 to 90,000 clones, about 85% of them singletons. This sample was taken from a study of OX40 agonist ivuxolimab in advanced cancers. Study summary: Averaging roughly 60 years in age, with a range of roughly 20 to 90, the cohort was approximately 83% male. Study results and caveats: Averaged across samples, CD8+ T cells carried more expanded clones than CD4+ did. Partial responders receiving 0.1-3.0 mg/kg showed among the lowest clonal expansion.

Blood specimens came from baseline, cycle 4 day 1, and cycle 7 day 1. The V call is TRBV5-4, the J call TRBJ2-3, with no clear D. The TCR originated in an adult with an advanced solid tumor such as melanoma, head and neck, liver or kidney cancer. This sample comprised CD4+ or CD8+ T cells sorted from blood, obtained in a trial of the OX40 agonist ivuxolimab. CDR3 nucleotide sequence: TGTGCCAGCAAAGCCGAAAATCGAGATACGCAGTATTTT. It is translated as CASKAENRDTQYF.